These 5 T cell receptor beta chains came from one sample sequenced in a study of Ad26.COV2.S vaccination and SARS-CoV-2 variants. Sequencing used immunoSEQ multiplex PCR; TCRdb keeps in-frame clones, though not all of them. The table has about 480,000 clones, 70% to 90% seen once. Treatment here: around 19 received Ad26.COV2.S at low or high dose, single or two shots; about 5 received placebo; per-sample allocation not given. The study sampled participants on day 63 after the first vaccine or placebo injection. This specimen consisted of peripheral blood, obtained in a trial of Ad26.COV2.S vaccine versus placebo. The receptors were gathered from a person between 18 and 65 years old who received the Ad26.COV2.S COVID-19 vaccine or a placebo.

The V call is TRBV3-1 (or the pseudogene TRBV3-2), the J call TRBJ2-7; 9 bases match TRBD1. The CDR3 consists of 13 residues. From germline, CDR1 is LGHDT and CDR2 YNNKEL (reference sequence). V lost 4 bases to trimming and J lost 6 bases; unmatched junction nucleotides: 4. CDR3 amino acids: CASSPGQGREQYF. The CDR3 nucleotides are TGTGCCAGCAGCCCAGGACAGGGGCGCGAGCAGTACTTC.

This clone appeared a few times. This chain uses TRBV29-1 with TRBJ1-5, with no clear D. Trimming took 4 bases from V and 0 from J, leaving 16 bases between them. The CDR3 extends over 16 amino acids. Germline V lookup: CDR1 SQVTM, CDR2 ANQGSEA. The CDR3 spells CSVVWGGSHSNQPQHF. CDR3 in DNA: TGCAGCGTTGTATGGGGAGGGTCCCATAGCAATCAGCCCCAGCATTTT.

The chain carries TRBV7-2 and TRBJ1-2; 8 bases map to TRBD1. The CDR3 has 16 residues. Germline CDR1 SGHTA, CDR2 FQGNSA. V was clipped by 5 bases and J by 3 bases; unmatched bases: 11. This CDR3 reads CASSRHPGGLDYGYTF. The DNA for the CDR3 is TGTGCCAGCAGCCGCCACCCAGGGGGCCTGGACTATGGCTACACCTTC. The full variable domain, with the rest looked up from reference TRBV7-2 and TRBJ1-2, is GAGVSQSPSNKVTEKGKDVELRCDPISGHTALYWYRQSLGQGLEFLIYFQGNSAPDKSGLPSDRFSAERTGGSVSTLTIQRTQQEDSAVYLCASSRHPGGLDYGYTFGSGTRLTVV.

Only a few counts were recorded for this clone. V gene TRBV5-4 combines with J gene TRBJ1-2, with 9 bases fitting TRBD1. V was clipped by 4 bases and J by 9 bases; unmatched bases: 13. The CDR3 is made up of 15 amino acids. Germline CDR1 and CDR2: SGHNT and YYREEE (reference sequence). The CDR3 sequence is CASSRSGQGPPRYTF. CDR3 DNA: TGTGCCAGCAGCAGATCGGGACAGGGACCCCCCCGCTACACCTTC. The full variable domain, in which reference TRBV5-4 and TRBJ1-2 provide the parts outside the CDR3, is ETGVTQSPTHLIKTRGQQVTLRCSSQSGHNTVSWYQQALGQGPQFIFQYYREEENGRGNFPPRFSGLQFPNYSSELNVNALELDDSALYLCASSRSGQGPPRYTFGSGTRLTVV.

The chain employs TRBV7-2 and TRBJ2-1; 8 bases match TRBD2. CDR1 is SGHTA, CDR2 FQGNSA, per germline. The J segment lost 6 bases and the V segment lost 1 base, leaving 8 bases of the junction unmatched. The length of the CDR3 is 16 residues. CDR3 amino acids: CASSLEGTRMGNEQFF. The CDR3 DNA reads as TGTGCCAGCAGCTTAGAGGGGACTAGGATGGGCAATGAGCAGTTCTTC.